This T cell receptor (beta chain) was found in a study of tumor-infiltrating lymphocytes in localized non-small cell lung cancer. Libraries were prepared by immunoSEQ multiplex PCR; TCRdb keeps only in-frame clonotypes and omits some of them. The table includes more than 7,500 clones, around four fifths detected once. Germline lookup yields CDR1 SQVTM and CDR2 ANQGSEA. This CDR3 is 12 amino acids long. V lost 8 bases and J lost 5; bases outside the gene matches: 4. The rearrangement uses TRBV29-1 and TRBJ2-2; 8 nucleotides agree with TRBD2. Sequenced sample: uninvolved lung tissue not adjacent to the tumor. The receptor comes from a human donor with non-small cell lung cancer. This CDR3 is CSTTSVTGELFF. The CDR3 region has the DNA TGCAGCACGACTAGCGTAACCGGGGAGCTGTTTTTT.